This T cell receptor (beta chain) was identified in a study of T cells in Graves' hyperthyroidism and ophthalmopathy. After removal of 2 bases from V and 4 bases from J, the junction contained 6 bases not matched to a gene. In germline, CDR1 is MNHEY, CDR2 SVGEGT. The CDR3 totals 15 residues. Amplification targeted TCR beta CDR3 regions from RNA transcripts. HTBI primers were the set used in a first-round RT-PCR of the TCR CDR3. TCRdb redid the calling of the multiplex PCR reads with MiXCR, one entry per CDR3 protein. Here the sample spans over 450,000 distinct CDR3 sequences, 15% to 20% being singletons. Each ophthalmopathy patient scored at least 3 on the Clinical Activity Score and at least 4 on NOSPECS grade, with duration under 3 months.

Sequencing was carried out using blood. V gene TRBV6-2 or TRBV6-3 combines with J gene TRBJ1-2, with 8 bases fitting TRBD1. The receptor was isolated from a woman aged 18-29 years with Graves' ophthalmopathy. The CDR3 sequence: CASSYDAGGGYGYTF. The CDR3 nucleotides are TGTGCCAGCAGTTACGATGCAGGGGGCGGCTATGGCTACACCTTC.